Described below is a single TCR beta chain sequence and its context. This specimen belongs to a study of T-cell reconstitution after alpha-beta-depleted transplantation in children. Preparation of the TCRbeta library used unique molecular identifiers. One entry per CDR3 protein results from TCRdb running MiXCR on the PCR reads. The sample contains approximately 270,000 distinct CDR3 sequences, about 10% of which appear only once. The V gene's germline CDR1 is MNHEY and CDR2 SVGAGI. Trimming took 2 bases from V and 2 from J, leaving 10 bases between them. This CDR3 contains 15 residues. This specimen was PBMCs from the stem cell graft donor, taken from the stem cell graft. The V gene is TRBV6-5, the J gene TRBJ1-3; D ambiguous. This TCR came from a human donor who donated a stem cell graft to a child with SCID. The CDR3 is CASSYDTLTGNTIYF. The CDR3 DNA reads TGTGCCAGCAGTTACGACACCTTGACTGGAAACACCATATATTTT.